This TCR beta chain was obtained from a study of blood T cell repertoires in COVID-19 (dated by TCRdb to 2018 to 2021). The study in broad terms: The collaborator samples originated in the United States, Italy and Spain and spanned the acute and convalescent phases of COVID-19. The sample metadata nearly always contained a de-identified subject ID, COVID-19 status, age in years and sex. Where available, HLA class I and class II types were obtained from metadata supplied by the sample provider rather than from assay-based typing. Subjects who had been exposed to COVID-19, were actively infected with it, or had recovered from it provided the deeply sampled blood TCRbeta repertoires that made up the dataset. A freely available public database, intended as a resource for researchers studying the immune response to SARS-CoV-2, is where the repertoires were released. The samples were drawn from two sources: the first 160 participants of the ongoing ImmuneRACE study, and 1,000 to 1,500 subjects contributed by 6 global collaborators. The material from the prospective study consisted of cDNA or gDNA derived from T cells, B-cell-depleted T cells, or PBMCs.

TCRbeta CDR3 regions were amplified from genomic DNA using the immunoSEQ Assay, a bias-controlled multiplex PCR. Per the original workflow: Nucleated cell counts per sample were estimated from amplification of reference gene primers within the assay. To quantify the absolute abundance of each unique TCRbeta CDR3 rearrangement, sequence reads were collapsed and filtered. For each sample, productive Simpson clonality was calculated as the square root of Simpson's diversity index over productive rearrangements. TCRdb stores this immuneACCESS table with in-frame sequences only. Part of the clones is absent; in the studies checked, under half of the shortfall reflects unresolved V genes, and no reason is known for the rest. V and J calls and clone size are as listed in that table; D and trimming were resolved from the DNA. In this sample the table shows roughly 400,000 clones, 75% to 90% of which occur a single time. The ten largest clones capture 1% to 1.3% of the sample.

V has 0 bases trimmed and J has 4 bases trimmed; junction bases matching no gene number 8. The germline V gene provides CDR1 LGHNA and CDR2 YNFKEQ. The CDR3, from cysteine to phenylalanine, totals 17 residues. Only CDR3 DNA is held: 51 bases, read in frame from base 1. In regard to this clone: It has no known antigen specificity. The record has no base qualities; no much larger clone is one base away.

Participants in the prospective study were aged 18 to 89 years, lived in 20 to 30 United States geographic areas, and enrolled through a virtual design. In the prospective study, cohorts were assigned on the basis of participant-reported clinical history obtained from a screening survey and a study questionnaire. ImmuneRACE Cohort 3 recovered participants were defined by two consecutive negative NP/OP PCR tests, healthcare professional clearance, or symptom resolution. In the prospective study, mobile phlebotomists collected whole blood, serum and a nasopharyngeal or oropharyngeal swab from each participant. Participants in the prospective study had the option to provide additional blood draws and questionnaires over a roughly 2-month period. Before DNA extraction, blood samples from the prospective study were shipped at room temperature or frozen. Points the paper makes about the study in general: How much clinical and demographic metadata was included differed by source and by participant, and the metadata was provided uncurated.

This TCR came from a man aged 25-45 years who had recovered from COVID-19. The rearranged chain carries TRBV4-2 and TRBJ1-3, and 8 bases in between align with TRBD1. The sample was PBMCs or T cells enriched from blood (not recorded which). The CDR3 corresponds to CASSQDRPGTGGNTIYF. Read as DNA, the sequence is TGTGCCAGCAGCCAAGACCGGCCCGGGACAGGAGGAAACACCATATATTTT.